Listed below are T cell receptor beta chains from one sample, sequenced in a study of blood T cell repertoires in COVID-19. Clones were sequenced by immunoSEQ multiplex PCR, and TCRdb holds only the in-frame ones, with some missing. The sample shows a few hundred thousand clones, approximately 92% of them seen only once. Sequenced input: PBMCs or T cells enriched from blood (not recorded which). These receptor sequences come from a woman aged 30 to 39 who had recovered from COVID-19. Both conserved end residues are part of each CDR3. The D gene is left open where the match is weak. Rows give clone size only sometimes, using once, few, many, or a class for an expanded clone.

d_gene: -
abundance: -
v_gene: TRBV4-1
j_gene: TRBJ2-4
CDR3nt: TGCGCCAGCAGCCAAGGTACGGACATTTATTGGAACATTCAGTACTTC
CDR3aa: CASSQGTDIYWNIQYF

d_gene: -
abundance: -
v_gene: TRBV6-5
j_gene: TRBJ1-5
CDR3nt: TGTGCCAGCAGCCCCTCGGGGAATAGCAATCAGCCCCAGCATTTT
CDR3aa: CASSPSGNSNQPQHF

d_gene: -
abundance: -
v_gene: TRBV4-1
j_gene: TRBJ2-5
CDR3nt: TGCGCCACCAGACGGACTAACCAAGAGACCCAGTACTTC
CDR3aa: CATRRTNQETQYF

d_gene: TRBD2
abundance: -
v_gene: TRBV19
j_gene: TRBJ2-1
CDR3nt: TGTGCCAGTAGCTGGACTAGCGGGCGTAGCTCCTACAATGAGCAGTTCTTC
CDR3aa: CASSWTSGRSSYNEQFF

d_gene: -
abundance: -
v_gene: TRBV10-3
j_gene: TRBJ2-1
CDR3nt: TGTGCCATCAGTGAGTCGATAGGAGGACACAATGAGCAGTTCTTC
CDR3aa: CAISESIGGHNEQFF

d_gene: TRBD2
abundance: -
v_gene: TRBV6-2/TRBV6-3
j_gene: TRBJ2-2
CDR3nt: TGTGCCACCAACCCCGCGGGGGTAACCGGGGAGCTGTTTTTT
CDR3aa: CATNPAGVTGELFF

d_gene: -
abundance: -
v_gene: TRBV18
j_gene: TRBJ1-1
CDR3nt: TGTGCCAGCTCACGGACAGCAAAGAACACTGAAGCTTTCTTT
CDR3aa: CASSRTAKNTEAFF

d_gene: TRBD1
abundance: -
v_gene: TRBV5-8
j_gene: TRBJ1-1
CDR3nt: TGTGCCAGCAGCTTGGACAGGGGGAACACTGAAGCTTTCTTT
CDR3aa: CASSLDRGNTEAFF

d_gene: -
abundance: once
v_gene: TRBV28
j_gene: TRBJ1-1
CDR3nt: TGTGCCACCCGAGGGGGGGGAACGAACACTGAAGCTTTCTTT
CDR3aa: CATRGGGTNTEAFF

d_gene: TRBD2
abundance: -
v_gene: TRBV6-1
j_gene: TRBJ2-3
CDR3nt: TGTGCCAGCAGTGAAATCCGGGGGGACGTAGGAGATACGCAGTATTTT
CDR3aa: CASSEIRGDVGDTQYF